This TCR beta chain was documented in a study of blood T cell repertoires in COVID-19. CDR1 and CDR2 (germline): GTSNPN, SVGIG (reference sequence). There are 12 residues in the CDR3. The trim removed 7 bases at V and 3 bases at J, leaving 3 bases unmatched. In the original analysis: Estimates of nucleated cell counts were drawn from the amplification of reference gene primers. Sequencing used immunoSEQ multiplex PCR; TCRdb keeps in-frame clones, though not all of them. V, J and clone size are those of that table, while D and trimming were read from the DNA. This sample yields approximately 290,000 clones, of which 70% to 90% are seen a single time; approximately 4.2% belongs to the top ten.

This TCR came from a woman in her twenties or thirties who had recovered from COVID-19. The V and J genes are TRBV30 and TRBJ2-7, with TRBD1 matching over 10 bases. Material: PBMCs or T cells enriched from blood (not recorded which). The CDR3 sequence: CASRDRGYEQYF. The CDR3 region has the DNA TGTGCCTCCCGGGACAGGGGCTACGAGCAGTACTTC.